A single sample gave rise to the 26 T cell receptor beta chains below, sequenced in a study of blood T cell repertoires in COVID-19. TCRdb's table, derived via immunoSEQ multiplex PCR, lists solely in-frame clones and lacks some. Seen here are about 270,000 clones, approximately 86% observed once, and the top ten hold 8.5% to 9%. The sequencing input was peripheral blood. Receptor source: a man aged 35-49 years with active or convalescent COVID-19.

This clone occurred a few times. The chain carries TRBV28 and TRBJ1-5; 7 positions match TRBD1. The junction had 5 bases not matched to a gene; V was cut back by 2 bases and J by 4 bases. This CDR3 contains 15 residues. CDR1 and CDR2 from the germline V gene are MDHEN and SYDVKM. DNA for the CDR3: TGTGCCAGCAGTTTAATGACACAGGGGAATCAGCCCCAGCATTTT. Encoded protein: CASSLMTQGNQPQHF.

V and J are TRBV9 and TRBJ1-6; D is undetermined. The germline V gene encodes CDR1 SGDLS and CDR2 YYNGEE. V lost 4 bases and J lost 0, with 11 bases in between. CDR3 length: 16 amino acids. CDR3 DNA sequence: TGTGCCAGCAGCCCCGGCTCTAGCTCCTATAATTCACCCCTCCACTTT. Protein sequence: CASSPGSSSYNSPLHF.

The genes are TRBV24-1 and TRBJ2-2; D is unresolved. CDR1 KGHDR and CDR2 SFDVKD come from the germline V gene. This CDR3 is built from 15 residues. V was pared by 1 base and J by 2 bases, with 7 bases between. The DNA of the CDR3 is TGTGCCACCAGTGATTTTAACAGAAACACCGGGGAGCTGTTTTTT. Translating it yields CATSDFNRNTGELFF.

This chain uses TRBV18 with TRBJ2-1; 8 nucleotides line up with TRBD1. The V segment lost 4 bases and the J segment 8 bases; nucleotides outside the gene matches: 13. The CDR3 runs to 16 residues. The V gene's germline CDR1 is KGHSH and CDR2 LQKENI. CDR3 DNA: TGTGCCAGCTCACTATTACCGGGACAGGTCACGGATGAGCAGTTCTTC. Translation: CASSLLPGQVTDEQFF.

The chain uses TRBV12-5 and TRBJ1-1; tentatively, D is TRBD1 (5 bases). CDR1 and CDR2 from the germline V gene are LGHNT and FRNRAP. CDR3 length equals 14 residues. V gave up 0 bases and J gave up 6 bases, with 11 bases separating them. The DNA for the CDR3 is TGTGCTAGTGGTTTGGTAGGTCAGGGCCCTGAAGCTTTCTTT. As protein: CASGLVGQGPEAFF. The whole variable domain, filled in from reference TRBV12-5 and TRBJ1-1, reads DARVTQTPRHKVTEMGQEVTMRCQPILGHNTVFWYRQTMMQGLELLAYFRNRAPLDDSGMPKDRFSAEMPDATLATLKIQPSEPRDSAVYFCASGLVGQGPEAFFGQGTRLTVV.

This chain connects TRBV7-3 to TRBJ1-2; a weak D match, TRBD1 (6 bases). The CDR3 is 14 amino acids. CDR1 and CDR2 from the germline V gene are SGHTA and FQGTGA. V shed 5 bases and J shed 1 base, with 11 bases lying between them. CDR3 DNA sequence: TGTGCCAGCAGCCCCCGGGACAATAACTATGGCTACACCTTC. Translating it yields CASSPRDNNYGYTF.

The rearrangement uses TRBV6-2 or TRBV6-3 and TRBJ1-2, with a possible D match to TRBD1 (5 bases). The CDR3 is made up of 12 amino acids. V was clipped by 5 bases and J by 8 bases, with 12 bases between them. Germline V gene lookup returns CDR1 MNHEY and CDR2 SVGEGT. This CDR3 reads CASSQGPRGYTF. CDR3 coding DNA: TGTGCCAGCAGTCAGGGCCCTAGGGGCTACACCTTC.

The V gene is TRBV5-4, the J gene TRBJ1-1, with 7 bases identical to TRBD1. V shed 4 bases, J shed 3 bases, and the junction held 6 bases outside the gene matches. Germline CDR1 reads SGHNT; CDR2 reads YYREEE (reference sequence). The CDR3 consists of 14 residues. The CDR3 protein is CASSVQGLDTEAFF. CDR3 bases: TGTGCCAGCAGCGTACAGGGGCTCGACACTGAAGCTTTCTTT.

The V gene is TRBV11-3, the J gene TRBJ2-7; the D gene is possibly TRBD1 (6 bases). The V and J ends lost 3 bases and 5 bases respectively, with 11 bases between them. There are 13 residues in the CDR3. CDR1 and CDR2 (germline): SGHNT, YENEEA. DNA for the CDR3: TGTGCCAGCAGCTTCTCCAGGGGCCACGAGCAGTACTTC. Amino acids: CASSFSRGHEQYF.

The gene calls are TRBV6-2 or TRBV6-3 and TRBJ2-1, with TRBD2 matching over 8 bases. This CDR3 has 15 amino acids. Trimming cost V 4 bases and J 9 bases; bases outside gene matches: 11. The germline CDR1 and CDR2 sequences are MNHEY and SVGEGT. CDR3 in amino acids: CASSLFQRGIGEQFF. The CDR3 region has the DNA TGTGCCAGCAGTTTATTCCAGCGGGGGATCGGTGAGCAGTTCTTC.

This clone was seen just once. This chain links TRBV11-2 with TRBJ2-2; 8 nucleotides match TRBD2. Germline CDR1 SGHAT, CDR2 FQNNGV. The J segment lost 6 bases and the V segment lost 3 bases, leaving 3 bases of the junction unmatched. The CDR3 extends over 14 amino acids. The CDR3 DNA reads as TGTGCCAGCAGCTTTCGGGAGGGCGCCGGGGAGCTGTTTTTT. Encoded protein: CASSFREGAGELFF.

The J gene is TRBJ1-2, the V gene TRBV6-6; TRBD1 aligns across 10 bases. Germline CDR1 is MNHNY and CDR2 is SVGAGI (reference sequence). With V trimmed by 2 bases and J by 4 bases, 4 bases remained unmatched. This CDR3 has 15 amino acids. The CDR3 here is CASSYGDRGSYGYTF. For the CDR3, the DNA is TGTGCCAGCAGTTACGGGGACAGGGGCAGCTATGGCTACACCTTC.

This sequence joins TRBV19 and TRBJ1-3, with 10 bases lining up with TRBD1. The V segment lost 7 bases and the J segment 0 bases; nucleotides outside the gene matches: 9. The CDR3 contains 17 residues. The germline V gene has CDR1 LNHDA and CDR2 SQIVND (reference sequence). CDR3: CASTKTGGLGSGNTIYF. The CDR3 DNA sequence: TGTGCCAGTACCAAGACAGGGGGCCTTGGCTCTGGAAACACCATATATTTT.

This rearrangement joins TRBV10-3 to TRBJ1-6; D is perhaps TRBD1 (5 bases). This CDR3 has 14 amino acids. Germline-derived CDR1 and CDR2 are ENHRY and SYGVKD. Trimming shortened V by 4 bases and J by 10 bases, and 14 bases separated the two germline ends. CDR3 sequence: CAISGGRAASPLHF. The DNA for the CDR3 is TGTGCCATCAGTGGGGGCAGGGCTGCGTCACCCCTCCACTTT.

The chain couples TRBV5-1 to TRBJ1-5, with D perhaps matching TRBD1 (6 bases). The CDR3 runs to 14 residues. Between the trimmed V and J ends, which lost 0 bases and 7 bases, there was a span of 11 bases. Germline CDR1 SGHRS, CDR2 YFSETQ. In DNA, the CDR3 is TGCGCCAGCAGCTTGGCAGGGGACCGGCAGCCCCAGCATTTT. Amino acids: CASSLAGDRQPQHF.

In this sample, this clone turned up a few times. The V and J genes are TRBV9 and TRBJ1-6; tentative D call: TRBD1 (6 bases). The CDR3 runs to 15 residues. Germline V CDR1 and CDR2: SGDLS, YYNGEE. V lost 0 bases and J lost 7, with 11 bases in between. The CDR3 protein is CASSVDSGANSPLHF. DNA for the CDR3: TGTGCCAGCAGCGTAGATTCAGGGGCCAATTCACCCCTCCACTTT.

This clone was seen only a few times. The gene calls are TRBV5-4 and TRBJ1-3; D is ambiguous. Germline CDR1 SGHNT, CDR2 YYREEE (reference sequence). CDR3 length: 14 residues. Trimming cost V 2 bases and J 4 bases, with 10 bases left between them. The CDR3 spells CASSFGGGGNTIYF. CDR3 nucleotides: TGTGCCAGCAGCTTCGGAGGAGGCGGAAACACCATATATTTT. The complete variable domain, with remaining parts taken from reference TRBV5-4 and TRBJ1-3, reads ETGVTQSPTHLIKTRGQQVTLRCSSQSGHNTVSWYQQALGQGPQFIFQYYREEENGRGNFPPRFSGLQFPNYSSELNVNALELDDSALYLCASSFGGGGNTIYFGEGSWLTVV.

J is TRBJ2-1 and V is TRBV4-1, with 10 bases matching TRBD1. The CDR3 has 15 amino acids. The germline CDR1 and CDR2 sequences are MGHRA and YSYEKL. Trimming removed 2 bases from V and 6 bases from J; junction bases left unmatched: 4. The CDR3 loop reads CASSQPGQGLNEQFF. The CDR3 DNA reads as TGCGCCAGCAGCCAACCGGGACAGGGGCTCAATGAGCAGTTCTTC.

This clone has only one observation. V usage is TRBV6-5 and J usage is TRBJ1-1; unclear D gene. CDR1 is MNHEY, CDR2 SVGAGI, per germline. The CDR3 runs 14 residues. V shed 7 bases and J shed 1 base, with 13 bases lying between them. The CDR3 spells CASTFVERNTEAFF. As DNA, the CDR3 is TGTGCCAGCACCTTTGTTGAGCGGAACACTGAAGCTTTCTTT.

The chain links TRBV5-1 to TRBJ1-2; TRBD1 matches 7 bases. With 3 bases clipped from V and 8 bases from J, the junction kept 10 bases outside the gene matches. The CDR3 is made up of 14 amino acids. The germline V gene encodes CDR1 SGHRS and CDR2 YFSETQ. CDR3 sequence (DNA): TGCGCCAGCAGCTACGGGACAGACTTTAACGGCTACACCTTC. Protein: CASSYGTDFNGYTF.

This chain connects TRBV10-2 to TRBJ1-6; 9 nucleotides align to TRBD1. V shed 6 bases and J 9 bases; nucleotides not matched to a gene: 3. CDR1 is WSHSY, CDR2 SAAADI, per germline. This CDR3 comprises 13 residues. CDR3 coding DNA: TGCGCCAGCAGCAGGGACAGGGTTTCACCCCTCCACTTT. The encoded protein is CASSRDRVSPLHF.

The chain has TRBV7-9 and TRBJ2-4, with TRBD1 as a possible D gene (6 bases). Germline lookup yields CDR1 SEHNR and CDR2 FQNEAQ (reference sequence). Trimming took off 5 bases at V and 9 bases at J, with 14 bases between the two ends. This CDR3 comprises 13 residues. CDR3 nucleotides: TGTGCCAGCAGCATACACAGGGAACTCATTCAGTACTTC. It is translated as CASSIHRELIQYF.

The chain combines TRBV3-1 (or the pseudogene TRBV3-2) with TRBJ2-2; D is unclear. This CDR3 has 13 amino acids. V dropped 2 bases and J dropped 6 bases, with 7 bases sitting between them. Germline CDR1 and CDR2: LGHDT and YNNKEL (reference sequence). CDR3 amino acids: CASSQLVPGELFF. The CDR3 DNA follows: TGTGCCAGCAGCCAACTAGTCCCCGGGGAGCTGTTTTTT.

This clone was observed once. This chain connects TRBV9 to TRBJ1-5; D is perhaps TRBD1 (6 bases). Trimming stripped 1 base from V and 7 bases from J, with 12 bases between. The germline gives CDR1 SGDLS, CDR2 YYNGEE. The CDR3 runs 14 residues. CDR3 residues: CASSVWPGEQPQHF. Written as DNA, the CDR3 is TGTGCCAGCAGCGTATGGCCAGGGGAACAGCCCCAGCATTTT.

The chain recombines TRBV4-2 with TRBJ1-5; D not resolved. Trimming took off 1 base at V and 6 bases at J, with 13 bases between the two ends. The V gene's germline CDR1 is LGHNA and CDR2 YNFKEQ. This CDR3 spans 15 amino acids. Here the CDR3 DNA reads TGTGCCAGCAGCCAAGGGGTCGAGGATGGTCAGCCCCAGCATTTT. This translates into CASSQGVEDGQPQHF.

In the case of this clone: A junction boundary mismatches the germline segment, possibly from a read error. The chain couples TRBV19 to TRBJ2-7, with unresolved D. The CDR3 extends over 11 amino acids. Per germline, CDR1 LNHDA and CDR2 SQIVND (reference sequence). The chain's CDR3 is CASSSRPPNFF. The CDR3 region has the DNA TGTGCCAGTAGTTCGCGGCCTCCTAACTTCTTC.